This is a list of T cell receptor beta chains from one sample in a study of blood T cell dynamics during melanoma immunotherapy. The assay was immunoSEQ multiplex PCR, and TCRdb's table has in-frame clones only and misses some. The sample consists of 6,500 to 10,000 clones, nearly 90% of them appearing once. This material consisted of blood, taken from a patient treated with checkpoint blockade. Receptors were obtained from a human donor with melanoma. The CDR3 runs from the conserved cysteine through the conserved F or W. The D gene is left open where the match is weak. Clone size is shown for a subset of rows, as once, few, many or a class of expanded clone.

v_gene	abundance	j_gene	d_gene	CDR3nt	CDR3aa
TRBV7-3	.	TRBJ2-5	TRBD2	TGTGCCAGCAGCTTAGAAGCGGGGGAGACCCAGTACTTC	CASSLEAGETQYF
TRBV10-3	.	TRBJ2-3	TRBD2	TGTGCCAATAGCGGGGGTCTACCGTCCGATACGCAGTATTTT	CANSGGLPSDTQYF
TRBV10-3	.	TRBJ2-3	.	TGTGCCATCAGTGAGTCGTTGGTAGGAACAGATACGCAGTATTTT	CAISESLVGTDTQYF
TRBV19	.	TRBJ1-1	.	TGTGCCAGTAGTATGCAGGGTGACACTGAAGCTTTCTTT	CASSMQGDTEAFF
TRBV28	.	TRBJ2-3	.	TGTGCCAGCAGTTGGTGGCGGTCCACAGATACGCAGTATTTT	CASSWWRSTDTQYF
TRBV29-1	once	TRBJ1-1	.	TGCAGCGTTGCCAGGGCCACTGAAGCTTTCTTT	CSVARATEAFF
TRBV21-1	.	TRBJ2-5	.	TGTGCCAGCAGCAAAACAACCGGGACTAGCGGTCACCAAGAGACCCAGTACTTC	CASSKTTGTSGHQETQYF
TRBV9	.	TRBJ2-1	.	TGTGCCAGCAGCGTAGGGGGTCGAAACTCCTACAATGAGCAGTTCTTC	CASSVGGRNSYNEQFF
TRBV27	.	TRBJ2-2	.	TGTGCCAGCCGACCAAGGGGCTGGACCGGGGAGCTGTTTTTT	CASRPRGWTGELFF
TRBV7-9	.	TRBJ1-1	TRBD1	TGTGCCAGCAGCCCAGTGGGACAGGGGCGGGACACTGAAGCTTTCTTT	CASSPVGQGRDTEAFF
TRBV6-6	once	TRBJ2-3	.	TGTGCCAGCAGTTACACGGACACAGATACGCAGTATTTT	CASSYTDTDTQYF
TRBV11-2	.	TRBJ2-5	TRBD1	TGTGCCAGCAGCCGGGACAGAAAAGAGACCCAGTACTTC	CASSRDRKETQYF
TRBV5-1	.	TRBJ1-1	.	TGCGCCAGCAGCTTGGTAGTGGGCACTGAAGCTTTCTTT	CASSLVVGTEAFF
TRBV15	.	TRBJ2-2	.	TGTGCCACCAGCATCCCAGGGGCCCCAAACACCGGGGAGCTGTTTTTT	CATSIPGAPNTGELFF
TRBV28	.	TRBJ1-3	.	TGTGCCAGCAGTCCTGCCCCGGGGCAGGGTGGAAACACCATATATTTT	CASSPAPGQGGNTIYF
TRBV7-2	.	TRBJ2-7	.	TGTGCCAGCAGCTTAGCGATGGAGGAACACTCCTACGAGCAGTACTTC	CASSLAMEEHSYEQYF
TRBV14	.	TRBJ1-1	.	TGTGCCAGCAGCTCACGGAGGGGCACCTTTGAAGCTTTCTTT	CASSSRRGTFEAFF